Following are 29 T cell receptor beta chains from one sample sequenced in a study of OX40 agonist ivuxolimab in advanced cancers. This table comes from immunoSEQ multiplex PCR, and its TCRdb copy is limited to in-frame clones, with some not included. This sample has around 95,000 clones, with nearly 90% found just once. The input for sequencing was CD4+ or CD8+ T cells sorted from blood, taken in a trial of the OX40 agonist ivuxolimab. The receptors were sampled from an adult with an advanced solid tumor such as melanoma, head and neck, liver or kidney cancer.

The rearrangement joins TRBV6-1 to TRBJ1-2; no firm D call. The germline V gene encodes CDR1 MNHNS and CDR2 SASEGT. CDR3 length: 12 amino acids. V was pared by 8 bases and J by 5 bases, with 12 bases between. As DNA, the CDR3 is TGTGCCAGCCACGCAGGTCGTTATGGCTACACCTTC. Amino acid sequence: CASHAGRYGYTF.

The rearrangement links TRBV9 to TRBJ1-4; 8 nucleotides align to TRBD1. The CDR3 is 14 amino acids. After removal of 5 bases from V and 7 bases from J, the junction contained 7 bases not matched to a gene. Germline assignment: CDR1 SGDLS and CDR2 YYNGEE. The DNA of the CDR3 is TGTGCCAGCAGTGTGACAGGGGTTGGTGAAAAACTGTTTTTT. Protein product: CASSVTGVGEKLFF.

The J gene is TRBJ2-5, the V gene TRBV10-3; D is possibly TRBD1 or TRBD2 (5 bases each). Trimming pared 9 bases from V and 1 base from J, leaving 36 bases between. The CDR3 consists of 21 residues. Per the germline V gene, CDR1 is ENHRY and CDR2 is SYGVKD. The CDR3 here is CAIPLGPVGRLPSVIQETQYF. CDR3 bases: TGTGCCATACCTTTGGGACCGGTGGGACGCCTTCCCTCGGTAATCCAAGAGACCCAGTACTTC.

The V and J genes are TRBV6-1 and TRBJ1-4; D perhaps matches TRBD1 (6 bases). Germline V gene lookup returns CDR1 MNHNS and CDR2 SASEGT. V lost 1 base and J lost 3, with 12 bases in between. The CDR3 length is 16 residues. CDR3 DNA: TGTGCCAGCAGTGAAGTGTGGGGGGCCCCTAATGAAAAACTGTTTTTT. Translating gives CASSEVWGAPNEKLFF.

This clone turned up a few times. The chain uses TRBV10-3 and TRBJ1-5; D not resolved. The CDR3 spans 14 residues. V gave up 0 bases and J gave up 4 bases, with 7 bases separating them. Germline assignment: CDR1 ENHRY and CDR2 SYGVKD. CDR3 DNA sequence: TGTGCCATCAGTGAGTCCCCCAGTAATCAGCCCCAGCATTTT. Translation: CAISESPSNQPQHF.

J is TRBJ2-6 and V is TRBV7-2, with D maybe TRBD2 (6 bases). The CDR3 has 15 amino acids. CDR1 and CDR2 from the germline V gene are SGHTA and FQGNSA. The germline V and J ends were trimmed by 5 bases and 0 bases, with 8 bases remaining between them. In DNA, the CDR3 is TGTGCCAGCAGCCTGGGAGGCTCTGGGGCCAACGTCCTGACTTTC. Protein sequence: CASSLGGSGANVLTF.

The genes are TRBV11-2 and TRBJ2-5; unclear D gene. V lost 1 base and J lost 4, with 7 bases in between. This CDR3 spans 13 amino acids. Germline lookup yields CDR1 SGHAT and CDR2 FQNNGV. The CDR3 sequence is CASSLGGAETQYF. In DNA, the CDR3 is TGTGCCAGCAGCTTAGGGGGTGCAGAGACCCAGTACTTC.

This clone was detected only a few times. J is TRBJ2-3 and V is TRBV5-1; D remains ambiguous. V lost 0 bases, J lost 6 bases, and 5 bases lay in between. Germline values: CDR1 SGHRS, CDR2 YFSETQ. This CDR3 has 12 amino acids. The CDR3 loop reads CASSLAFDTQYF. The DNA of the CDR3 is TGCGCCAGCAGCTTGGCATTTGATACGCAGTATTTT.

This clone is a singleton in its sample. This chain uses TRBV19 with TRBJ2-7; 8 positions match TRBD1. This CDR3 comprises 15 residues. V gave up 5 bases and J gave up 3 bases; unmatched junction bases: 9. The germline CDR1 and CDR2 sequences are LNHDA and SQIVND (reference sequence). CDR3 coding DNA: TGTGCCAGTAGTGTGTCTGGACAGGGAGGCTACGAGCAGTACTTC. It codes for CASSVSGQGGYEQYF.

The table lists this clone with a count of one. This sequence joins TRBV15 and TRBJ2-4; the D gene could be TRBD1 or TRBD2 (5 bases each). CDR3 size: 16 residues. V was pared by 0 bases and J by 6 bases, with 15 bases between. Germline CDR1 reads LNHNV; CDR2 reads YYDKDF (reference sequence). CDR3 protein: CATSRDGDGESNIQYF. The CDR3 region has the DNA TGTGCCACCAGCAGAGATGGGGACGGGGAATCAAACATTCAGTACTTC.

The chain uses TRBV5-4 and TRBJ2-1; D call uncertain. The germline V gene has CDR1 SGHNT and CDR2 YYREEE (reference sequence). Deletions cut 0 bases from V and 8 bases from J, with 15 bases between. The CDR3 is made up of 15 amino acids. CDR3 nucleotide sequence: TGTGCCAGCAGCTTGGAGACACAACGTTCTGATGAGCAGTTCTTC. Its protein product is CASSLETQRSDEQFF.

This CDR3 reads CASRNRGSGTEAFF. The CDR3 DNA is TGTGCCAGCAGAAACAGGGGTTCGGGCACTGAAGCTTTCTTT. V is TRBV6-6 and J is TRBJ1-1; 7 bases are a match to TRBD1. V shed 6 bases and J 4 bases; nucleotides not matched to a gene: 8. Per the germline V gene, CDR1 is MNHNY and CDR2 is SVGAGI (reference sequence). CDR3 length: 14 residues.

The gene calls are TRBV6-1 and TRBJ2-1, with unresolved D. The CDR3 length is 15 residues. V was pared by 5 bases and J by 3 bases, with 14 bases between. The germline V gene has CDR1 MNHNS and CDR2 SASEGT. The CDR3 region has the DNA TGTGCCAGCAGTCTTACGCCGAACGACTACAATGAGCAGTTCTTC. Its translation: CASSLTPNDYNEQFF.

CDR3 region: CASSATRGTDTQYF. CDR3 in DNA: TGTGCCAGCAGCGCAACGCGGGGGACAGATACGCAGTATTTT. This chain joins TRBV7-2 and TRBJ2-3, with 7 nucleotides matching TRBD2. Per germline, CDR1 SGHTA and CDR2 FQGNSA. The CDR3 is 14 amino acids. Trimming took 5 bases from V and 3 from J; bases not matched to a gene: 5.

This chain links TRBV2 with TRBJ2-3; 7 bases are a match to TRBD2. The junction had 18 bases not matched to a gene; V was cut back by 2 bases and J by 1 base. The CDR3 loop spans 20 amino acids. Germline loops: CDR1 SNHLY, CDR2 FYNNEI. CDR3 in DNA: TGTGCCAGCAGTGAATTGGGGACGCTGACTAGCAAGAAACGCACAGATACGCAGTATTTT. It codes for CASSELGTLTSKKRTDTQYF.

The J gene is TRBJ2-5, the V gene TRBV20-1; D uncertain. There are 11 residues in the CDR3. Germline V gene lookup returns CDR1 DFQATT and CDR2 SNEGSKA (reference sequence). The V and J ends lost 4 bases and 5 bases respectively, with 8 bases between them. For the CDR3, the DNA is TGCAGTGCTATAAATCTGGAGACCCAGTACTTC. It specifies CSAINLETQYF.

This clone occurred once. J is TRBJ2-3 and V is TRBV28, with 11 bases lining up with TRBD1. Per germline, CDR1 MDHEN and CDR2 SYDVKM. The CDR3 is 16 amino acids. J gave up 3 bases and V 7 bases, and 9 bases lay outside the gene matches. Written as DNA, the CDR3 is TGTGCCAGCATCCAACGGACAGGGGGCCTAACAGATACGCAGTATTTT. Its translation: CASIQRTGGLTDTQYF.

The rearrangement uses TRBV7-2 and TRBJ2-7, with 11 positions matching TRBD2. The V and J ends lost 3 bases and 5 bases, in that order; junction bases with no gene match: 12. CDR3 length: 17 residues. Germline V gene data show CDR1 as SGHTA and CDR2 as FQGNSA. CDR3 protein: CASSLSPGLAGGHEQYF. The CDR3 DNA follows: TGTGCCAGCAGCTTGTCACCCGGTCTAGCGGGGGGCCACGAGCAGTACTTC.

In DNA, the CDR3 is TGTGCCAGCAGCTTGGCCTGGGGGCCACCGGACTACGAGCAGTACTTC. Translated, it gives CASSLAWGPPDYEQYF. The rearrangement joins TRBV5-6 to TRBJ2-7; D may be TRBD1 (6 bases). Germline CDR1 SGHDT, CDR2 YYEEEE. V shed 0 bases and J shed 3 bases, with 16 bases lying between them. The CDR3 sequence is 16 residues long.

The rearrangement links TRBV11-2 to TRBJ2-7, with 7 bases aligning to TRBD1. Germline V CDR1 and CDR2: SGHAT, FQNNGV. CDR3 length: 15 residues. After removal of 5 bases from V and 2 bases from J, the junction contained 9 bases not matched to a gene. In DNA form, the CDR3 reads TGTGCCAGCAGCAAGATCGACAGGGTACCCTACGAGCAGTACTTC. This gives the protein CASSKIDRVPYEQYF. The full variable domain, its missing parts supplied by reference TRBV11-2 and TRBJ2-7, is EAGVAQSPRYKIIEKRQSVAFWCNPISGHATLYWYQQILGQGPKLLIQFQNNGVVDDSQLPKDRFSAERLKGVDSTLKIQPAKLEDSAVYLCASSKIDRVPYEQYFGPGTRLTVT.

The CDR3: CAWRNNAWTGEAFF. The CDR3 DNA reads as TGTGCCTGGAGGAACAACGCGTGGACAGGAGAAGCTTTCTTT. The V gene is TRBV30, the J gene TRBJ1-1; TRBD1 matches 7 bases. CDR1 is GTSNPN and CDR2 is SVGIG in the germline V gene (reference sequence). CDR3 length: 14 residues. The junction had 12 bases not matched to a gene; V was cut back by 3 bases and J by 8 bases.

The V and J genes are TRBV7-3 and TRBJ2-3; 12 bases are shared with TRBD2. Germline CDR1 reads SGHTA; CDR2 reads FQGTGA. J was trimmed by 2 bases and V by 5 bases; bases with no gene match: 14. The CDR3 consists of 19 residues. The CDR3 is CASSRGPGLAGRDTDTQYF. DNA for the CDR3: TGTGCCAGCAGCCGGGGGCCGGGACTAGCGGGCAGAGACACAGATACGCAGTATTTT. The entire variable domain, with the rest obtained from reference TRBV7-3 and TRBJ2-3, is as follows: GAGVSQTPSNKVTEKGKYVELRCDPISGHTALYWYRQSLGQGPEFLIYFQGTGAADDSGLPNDRFFAVRPEGSVSTLKIQRTERGDSAVYLCASSRGPGLAGRDTDTQYFGPGTRLTVL.

Here the CDR3 DNA reads TGTGCCAGCAGCTTAGCGCTAGGGGAACGCTCGCGGGGCTACACCTTC. Amino acids: CASSLALGERSRGYTF. The rearrangement links TRBV7-3 to TRBJ1-2, with a weak D call TRBD1 (5 bases). The CDR3 is 16 amino acids. V dropped 2 bases and J dropped 8 bases, with 21 bases sitting between them. Germline assignment: CDR1 SGHTA and CDR2 FQGTGA.

The chain is built from TRBV19 and TRBJ1-2; no reliable D call. V gave up 6 bases and J gave up 7 bases, with 12 bases separating them. CDR3 length: 12 amino acids. CDR1 and CDR2 (germline): LNHDA, SQIVND (reference sequence). The CDR3 sequence: CASSPREVGYTF. DNA of the CDR3: TGTGCCAGTAGCCCGAGAGAAGTTGGCTACACCTTC.

V usage is TRBV5-1 and J usage is TRBJ2-7; 9 bases agree with TRBD1. The CDR3 sequence is 16 residues long. V lost 0 bases, J lost 3 bases, and 7 bases stayed unmatched. The germline gives CDR1 SGHRS, CDR2 YFSETQ. This CDR3 reads CASSLAPGQGVYEQYF. As DNA, the CDR3 is TGCGCCAGCAGCTTGGCCCCGGGACAGGGAGTCTACGAGCAGTACTTC.

The gene calls are TRBV28 and TRBJ1-2, with D possibly being TRBD1 (6 bases). The CDR3 extends over 12 amino acids. Germline V gene lookup returns CDR1 MDHEN and CDR2 SYDVKM. Trimming pared 8 bases from V and 11 bases from J, leaving 18 bases between. This CDR3 is CASLIMGGGYTF. DNA for the CDR3: TGTGCCAGCCTTATTATGGGGGGCGGATACACCTTC.

This clone was seen only a few times. J is TRBJ2-1 and V is TRBV4-1; 10 bases line up with TRBD2. The germline gives CDR1 MGHRA, CDR2 YSYEKL. With 3 bases clipped from V and 7 bases from J, the junction kept 12 bases outside the gene matches. This CDR3 is built from 17 residues. CDR3 coding DNA: TGCGCCAGCAGCCAGGGGAGCGGGGGGGCGGCTAGGAATGAGCAGTTCTTC. This codes for CASSQGSGGAARNEQFF.

This chain uses TRBV19 with TRBJ1-2, with D possibly TRBD1 on 5 matching bases. The CDR3 totals 13 residues. The V end lost 5 bases, the J end lost 4 bases, and 11 bases lay between the germline ends. Germline lookup yields CDR1 LNHDA and CDR2 SQIVND (reference sequence). CDR3 sequence (DNA): TGTGCCAGTAGTCGGGGCAGGTTCTATGGCTACACCTTC. Residues: CASSRGRFYGYTF.

For the CDR3, the DNA is TGTGCCAGCAGTGACCAGCGAGTGGGTGGCTACACCTTC. Translated, it gives CASSDQRVGGYTF. The chain uses TRBV6-1 and TRBJ1-2; no definite D call. Germline values: CDR1 MNHNS, CDR2 SASEGT. With 3 bases removed from V and 7 bases from J, the gap between germline ends came to 12 bases. This CDR3 contains 13 residues.